The 27 T cell receptor beta chains below were found in one sample sequenced in a study of type 1 regulatory T cells (dated by TCRdb to about 2021). The sequencer was an Illumina MiSeq. Starting from the raw public reads, TCRdb applied fastp trimming at Q25, assembled clones with MiXCR and retained in-frame beta chains. Each entry merges the rows of one CDR3 protein and shows their most common DNA and genes. The sample has around 88,000 distinct CDR3 sequences on record, about 28% of them singletons. The ten most abundant clones make up 2% to 2.5% of the sample. The source material was CD4+ T cells, either the whole sample or a sorted fraction (not recorded which). The receptors derive from a human donor in good health.

This clonotype appeared a few times. The chain combines TRBV28 with TRBJ2-7; 10 bases fit TRBD2. This CDR3 is 17 amino acids long. The junction had 15 bases not matched to a gene; V was cut back by 6 bases and J by 4 bases. The germline CDR1 and CDR2 sequences are MDHEN and SYDVKM. The CDR3, as DNA: TGTGCCAGCAGCACCAGATTTTTGGAGCGGGAGGGATACGAGCAGTACTTC. Translating gives CASSTRFLEREGYEQYF.

The rearrangement uses TRBV6-5 and TRBJ2-7; D gene uncertain. Germline values: CDR1 MNHEY, CDR2 SVGAGI. Trimming took off 6 bases at V and 6 bases at J, with 15 bases between the two ends. The CDR3 has 13 residues. CDR3 residues: CASSPSGLGEQYF. CDR3 in DNA: TGTGCCAGCAGCCCATCGGGCCTAGGCGAGCAGTACTTC.

The CDR3 bases are TGTGCCTGTACGCCGGGACTAGGAATTCGCAATGAGCAGTTCTTC. This sequence encodes CACTPGLGIRNEQFF. The V and J genes are TRBV30 and TRBJ2-1, with 8 positions matching TRBD2. V gave up 6 bases and J gave up 6 bases; unmatched junction bases: 13. The CDR3 is made up of 15 amino acids. Germline-derived CDR1 and CDR2 are GTSNPN and SVGIG (reference sequence).

This clonotype came up a few times. The rearrangement joins TRBV10-2 to TRBJ2-7; 7 bases are shared with TRBD1. This CDR3 region has 15 residues. CDR1 WSHSY and CDR2 SAAADI come from the germline V gene. V was pared by 6 bases and J by 2 bases, with 10 bases of the junction left unmatched. The CDR3 is CASSTGTAETYEQYF. As DNA, the CDR3 is TGCGCCAGCAGCACCGGGACAGCCGAAACCTACGAGCAGTACTTC.

V gene TRBV20-1 combines with J gene TRBJ1-5; TRBD1 matches at 8 bases. V shed 4 bases, J shed 6 bases, and the junction held 8 bases outside the gene matches. The CDR3 is made up of 14 amino acids. In germline, CDR1 is DFQATT, CDR2 SNEGSKA (reference sequence). CDR3 sequence: CSANDRGFIQPQHF. CDR3 sequence (DNA): TGCAGTGCTAACGACAGGGGATTTATTCAGCCCCAGCATTTT.

This chain uses TRBV14 with TRBJ2-7, with TRBD2 identical over 7 bases. The CDR3 has 15 residues. Germline-derived CDR1 and CDR2 are SGHDN and FVKESK. V was clipped by 5 bases and J by 4 bases; unmatched bases: 11. The CDR3 sequence: CASSYRSGIVYEQYF. The DNA of the CDR3 is TGTGCCAGCAGCTACCGAAGCGGGATAGTATACGAGCAGTACTTC.

The chain uses TRBV5-6 and TRBJ1-5; a weak D match, TRBD1 (6 bases). Germline lookup yields CDR1 SGHDT and CDR2 YYEEEE. This CDR3 has 17 residues. The V and J ends lost 1 base and 4 bases respectively, with 18 bases between them. In DNA form, the CDR3 reads TGTGCCAGCAGCTTGCAGGCAGGGGTAGGAGGAAATCAGCCCCAGCATTTT. The encoded protein is CASSLQAGVGGNQPQHF.

Here the CDR3 DNA reads TGTGCCAGCAGTGGTGGGGGGCGCCAAGAGACCCAGTACTTC. Amino acids: CASSGGGRQETQYF. The chain links TRBV6-1 to TRBJ2-5; D might be TRBD1 or TRBD2, each matching 6 bases. CDR1 MNHNS and CDR2 SASEGT come from the germline V gene. The V end was cut by 4 bases, the J end by 1 base, with 10 bases between. The CDR3 has 14 residues.

V and J are TRBV7-2 and TRBJ2-7; D gene unclear. Trimming took off 2 bases at V and 2 bases at J, with 13 bases between the two ends. Germline V gives CDR1 SGHTA, CDR2 FQGNSA. This CDR3 spans 15 amino acids. The CDR3 DNA is TGTGCCAGCAGCTTACCGTCCGGCTGGACCTACGAGCAGTACTTC. Residues: CASSLPSGWTYEQYF. Full variable domain (rest looked up from reference TRBV7-2 and TRBJ2-7): GAGVSQSPSNKVTEKGKDVELRCDPISGHTALYWYRQSLGQGLEFLIYFQGNSAPDKSGLPSDRFSAERTGGSVSTLTIQRTQQEDSAVYLCASSLPSGWTYEQYFGPGTRLTVT.

This chain joins TRBV20-1 and TRBJ2-1, with TRBD2 matching over 7 bases. From germline, CDR1 is DFQATT and CDR2 SNEGSKA (reference sequence). V was pared by 5 bases and J by 10 bases, with 11 bases of the junction left unmatched. The CDR3 is made up of 13 amino acids. The CDR3 spells CSAGGPAGREQFF. The CDR3 DNA reads TGCAGTGCTGGGGGACCAGCGGGACGAGAGCAGTTCTTC.

This clonotype appeared a single time. V usage is TRBV5-5 and J usage is TRBJ2-2; TRBD1 matches at 7 bases. The V gene end was trimmed by 3 bases and the J gene end by 0 bases; junction bases not matched to a gene: 2. CDR3 size: 15 residues. Germline CDR1 and CDR2: SGHKS and YYEKEE (reference sequence). CDR3 protein: CASSSGTANTGELFF. As DNA, the CDR3 is TGTGCCAGCAGCTCCGGGACAGCGAACACCGGGGAGCTGTTTTTT.

This clonotype was seen more than once but under ten times. This chain connects TRBV6-5 to TRBJ2-4; no reliable D call. V lost 0 bases and J 0 bases, leaving 6 bases between the germline ends. Germline V gene data show CDR1 as MNHEY and CDR2 as SVGAGI. The CDR3 covers 15 residues. CDR3: CASSYSELAKNIQYF. The CDR3, as DNA: TGTGCCAGCAGTTACTCGGAATTAGCCAAAAACATTCAGTACTTC.

The chain joins TRBV11-2 to TRBJ2-7; maybe TRBD1 (6 bases). Germline V gene sequence: CDR1 SGHAT, CDR2 FQNNGV. The V and J ends lost 4 bases and 4 bases respectively, with 17 bases between them. This CDR3 has 15 residues. CDR3 DNA: TGTGCCAGCAGCTCTCGGATGGGGGCGGTTTACGAGCAGTACTTC. It translates to CASSSRMGAVYEQYF.

The V call is TRBV2, the J call TRBJ2-2; weak D call: TRBD2 (5 bases). This CDR3 comprises 15 residues. V was shortened by 5 bases and J by 2 bases, with 12 bases between the two germline ends. Looked up from germline, CDR1 is SNHLY and CDR2 is FYNNEI. This CDR3 reads CASSPQTTNTGELFF. In nucleotides, the CDR3 is TGTGCCAGCAGTCCCCAGACTACCAACACCGGGGAGCTGTTTTTT.

CDR3 in DNA: TGTGCCAGCAGCTTATCCGTACAGGAGGGCTATGGCTACACCTTC. Protein product: CASSLSVQEGYGYTF. The V and J genes are TRBV7-2 and TRBJ1-2; tentatively, D is TRBD1 (5 bases). V was pared by 2 bases and J by 4 bases, with 14 bases between. The germline CDR1 and CDR2 sequences are SGHTA and FQGNSA. The CDR3 loop spans 15 amino acids.

This clonotype was observed a few times. The CDR3 DNA is TGTGCCAGCAGCTTAGGGGACAGGATATACAATGAGCAGTTCTTC. This encodes CASSLGDRIYNEQFF. This rearrangement joins TRBV7-8 to TRBJ2-1, with 8 positions matching TRBD1. CDR1 and CDR2 (germline): SGHVS, FQNEAQ. J lost 4 bases, V lost 1 base, and 3 bases had no gene match. The CDR3 runs 15 residues.

V is TRBV6-1 and J is TRBJ1-2; D may be TRBD1 (5 bases). The germline CDR1 and CDR2 sequences are MNHNS and SASEGT. The germline V and J ends were trimmed by 7 bases and 0 bases, with 12 bases remaining between them. The CDR3 contains 14 residues. CDR3 in DNA: TGTGCCAGCAAGGCCGGGACGGCTAACTATGGCTACACCTTC. Translation: CASKAGTANYGYTF.

This clonotype was seen only a few times. The chain has TRBV24-1 and TRBJ2-1, with TRBD1 matching 7 bases. Germline V gives CDR1 KGHDR, CDR2 SFDVKD. V lost 5 bases and J lost 3; bases outside the gene matches: 6. There are 15 residues in the CDR3. The CDR3 is CATSAVDRDYNEQFF. The CDR3 bases are TGTGCCACCAGTGCCGTCGACAGGGACTACAATGAGCAGTTCTTC.

There are a few counts of this clonotype. The V and J genes are TRBV10-3 and TRBJ2-4; 9 bases align to TRBD2. Per the germline V gene, CDR1 is ENHRY and CDR2 is SYGVKD. V shed 8 bases, J shed 8 bases, and the junction held 4 bases outside the gene matches. This CDR3 region has 12 residues. The CDR3: CAISSGKDIQYF. The CDR3 nucleotides read TGTGCCATCTCTAGCGGGAAGGACATTCAGTACTTC.

The V gene is TRBV19, the J gene TRBJ2-2; TRBD1 aligns across 7 bases. Germline assignment: CDR1 LNHDA and CDR2 SQIVND (reference sequence). The CDR3 spans 15 residues. Trimming removed 7 bases from V and 2 bases from J; junction bases left unmatched: 7. CDR3 amino acids: CASIKGTVNTGELFF. In DNA, the CDR3 is TGTGCCAGTATTAAAGGGACAGTAAACACCGGGGAGCTGTTTTTT. The entire variable domain, with the rest obtained from reference TRBV19 and TRBJ2-2, is as follows: DGGITQSPKYLFRKEGQNVTLSCEQNLNHDAMYWYRQDPGQGLRLIYYSQIVNDFQKGDIAEGYSVSREKKESFPLTVTSAQKNPTAFYLCASIKGTVNTGELFFGEGSRLTVL.

This clonotype was found a few times. This sequence joins TRBV20-1 and TRBJ1-2, with no clear D. Germline assignment: CDR1 DFQATT and CDR2 SNEGSKA (reference sequence). The V and J ends lost 4 bases and 4 bases respectively, with 10 bases between them. The CDR3 covers 12 residues. The CDR3 spells CSAILGSYGYTF. The CDR3 region has the DNA TGCAGTGCTATCCTAGGGTCCTATGGCTACACCTTC.

This clonotype was counted between two and nine times. The chain carries TRBV19 and TRBJ1-5; D remains ambiguous. The CDR3 has 17 residues. Germline V gene data show CDR1 as LNHDA and CDR2 as SQIVND (reference sequence). V dropped 0 bases and J dropped 3 bases, with 15 bases sitting between them. The CDR3 sequence: CASSIDSDLHYNQPQHF. The CDR3 DNA is TGTGCCAGTAGTATAGATTCTGATCTACACTACAATCAGCCCCAGCATTTT. Complete variable domain (other parts from reference TRBV19 and TRBJ1-5): DGGITQSPKYLFRKEGQNVTLSCEQNLNHDAMYWYRQDPGQGLRLIYYSQIVNDFQKGDIAEGYSVSREKKESFPLTVTSAQKNPTAFYLCASSIDSDLHYNQPQHFGDGTRLSIL.

The rearrangement uses TRBV20-1 and TRBJ2-3; the match to TRBD2 covers 9 bases. CDR3 length: 15 residues. CDR1 and CDR2 from the germline V gene are DFQATT and SNEGSKA (reference sequence). J gave up 7 bases and V 7 bases, and 15 bases lay outside the gene matches. Here the CDR3 DNA reads TGCAGTGTTTCCCTGTCCGGGACTAGCCCCTATACGCAGTATTTT. It codes for CSVSLSGTSPYTQYF.

This clonotype occurred a few times. The chain recombines TRBV6-5 with TRBJ2-7; TRBD1 aligns across 10 bases. There are 14 residues in the CDR3. The V gene end was trimmed by 7 bases and the J gene end by 2 bases; junction bases not matched to a gene: 5. Germline CDR1 is MNHEY and CDR2 is SVGAGI. In DNA form, the CDR3 reads TGTGCCAGCACGGGGACAGGGGTAGCCTACGAGCAGTACTTC. Translating gives CASTGTGVAYEQYF.

There are many counts of this clonotype. The chain employs TRBV15 and TRBJ2-1; D is possibly TRBD1 (5 bases). The germline V gene encodes CDR1 LNHNV and CDR2 YYDKDF (reference sequence). V was pared by 0 bases and J by 2 bases, with 14 bases between. CDR3 length: 17 residues. Here the CDR3 DNA reads TGTGCCACCAGCAGAGAATATAGGACGACAGCCTACAATGAGCAGTTCTTC. It is translated as CATSREYRTTAYNEQFF.

This clonotype was seen a handful of times. The V and J genes are TRBV28 and TRBJ2-7; D is uncertain. The CDR3 is made up of 13 amino acids. Trimming stripped 7 bases from V and 3 bases from J, with 13 bases between. Per germline, CDR1 MDHEN and CDR2 SYDVKM. The CDR3: CASTRKFDYEQYF. The CDR3 region has the DNA TGTGCCAGCACCCGAAAGTTCGACTACGAGCAGTACTTC.

The chain couples TRBV20-1 to TRBJ2-5; D remains unclear. Germline V gene data show CDR1 as DFQATT and CDR2 as SNEGSKA (reference sequence). V lost 6 bases, J lost 4 bases, and 6 bases lay in between. The CDR3 runs to 10 residues. The CDR3 reads CSAISETQYF. CDR3 DNA: TGCAGTGCCATCTCAGAGACCCAGTACTTC.